This section outlines one TCR beta chain sequence together with its context. Antigen specificity is unknown. The sample is drawn from a study of cytomegalovirus exposure and HLA in healthy donors. Study results and limitations: Overall, under 200 TCR beta chains were annotated as cytomegalovirus-associated. CMV antigen specificity of three CMV-associated chains was confirmed in vitro. According to reports, the classifier identified cytomegalovirus status with high specificity and sensitivity. Many donors carried some public TCRs, although rarity characterized most TCR sequences.

The V and J ends lost 4 bases and 0 bases, in that order; junction bases with no gene match: 7. The CDR3 has 18 residues. Germline CDR1 reads SEHNR; CDR2 reads FQNEAQ (reference sequence). Clones were read by immunoSEQ multiplex PCR, and TCRdb kept only the in-frame ones, dropping some. The sample consists of under 300,000 clones, 80% to 90% of them appearing once. The chain joins TRBV7-9 to TRBJ2-2, with 11 bases aligning to TRBD1. The TCR was taken from a woman between 18 and 30 years old in good health and CMV-seronegative. The sample comprised PBMCs. CDR3 sequence: CASSSGQGALSNTGELFF. The CDR3, as DNA: TGTGCCAGCAGCTCCGGACAGGGGGCCTTATCGAACACCGGGGAGCTGTTTTTT.